These 21 T cell receptor beta chains came from one sample sequenced in a study of CD8+ T cells in alopecia areata. cDNA serving as the sequencing template came from extracted, reverse transcribed RNA. The repertoire was sequenced with immunoSEQ multiplex PCR; TCRdb's copy has only in-frame clones and lacks some. The repertoire holds 120,000 to 150,000 clones, over 45% seen once, with around 7% in the top ten. The sequenced sample consisted of CD4+ T cells sorted from blood. These receptors all stem from a human donor with alopecia areata.

The chain uses TRBV5-6 and TRBJ2-1; D remains ambiguous. V lost 3 bases and J 6 bases, leaving 10 bases between the germline ends. Per the germline V gene, CDR1 is SGHDT and CDR2 is YYEEEE. The CDR3 has 13 amino acids. CDR3 loop: CASSSDPLNEQFF. The DNA for the CDR3 is TGTGCCAGCAGCTCGGACCCCCTCAATGAGCAGTTCTTC.

The genes are TRBV4-2 and TRBJ2-5, with D possibly being TRBD2 (6 bases). The germline gives CDR1 LGHNA, CDR2 YNFKEQ. The CDR3 has 19 residues. Trimming pared 0 bases from V and 1 base from J, leaving 21 bases between. CDR3 residues: CASSQDAPLASPLQETQYF. The DNA for the CDR3 is TGTGCCAGCAGCCAAGACGCCCCTCTAGCGTCACCCCTCCAAGAGACCCAGTACTTC.

At least ten counts were recorded for this clone. The junction differs from germline at one of its ends, possibly a read error. Other nucleotide sequences from this sample produce the same CDR3. V usage is TRBV4-1 and J usage is TRBJ2-7; D ambiguous. This CDR3 has 12 residues. Per germline, CDR1 MGHRA and CDR2 YSYEKL. The CDR3 coding sequence is TGTGCCAGCAGCCTGGATCGCCACGAGCAGTACTTC. This encodes CASSLDRHEQYF.

A remark on this clone: Additional DNA sequences in this sample encode the identical CDR3. The rearrangement joins TRBV11-2 to TRBJ2-7, with 9 bases lining up with TRBD2. Losses at the gene ends were 1 base for V and 1 base for J; bases not matched to a gene: 2. Germline lookup yields CDR1 SGHAT and CDR2 FQNNGV. CDR3 length: 15 amino acids. The CDR3 region is CASSLGLAGSYEQYF. The CDR3 DNA reads as TGTGCCAGCAGCTTAGGCCTAGCGGGATCCTACGAGCAGTACTTC.

The rearrangement uses TRBV29-1 and TRBJ2-1; no clear D gene. V was trimmed by 4 bases and J by 3 bases, leaving 10 bases between them. This CDR3 is built from 13 residues. CDR1 is SQVTM and CDR2 is ANQGSEA in the germline V gene. In DNA, the CDR3 is TGCAGCGTTGTGAGGACCAACTACAATGAGCAGTTCTTC. Encoded protein: CSVVRTNYNEQFF.

This chain uses TRBV30 with TRBJ1-2; D remains unclear. V lost 7 bases, J lost 7 bases, and 13 bases lay in between. The CDR3 consists of 11 residues. CDR1 and CDR2 (germline): GTSNPN, SVGIG (reference sequence). CDR3 sequence reads: CASKLGLGYTF. CDR3 nucleotides: TGTGCCTCGAAGCTCGGTCTTGGCTACACCTTC. Full variable domain (outside the CDR3, taken from reference TRBV30 and TRBJ1-2): SQTIHQWPATLVQPVGSPLSLECTVEGTSNPNLYWYRQAAGRGLQLLFYSVGIGQISSEVPQNLSASRPQDRQFILSSKKLLLSDSGFYLCASKLGLGYTFGSGTRLTVV.

The chain recombines TRBV28 with TRBJ2-7, with 7 bases matching TRBD2. Germline trimming cut 3 bases from V and 3 bases from J; bases unmatched to any gene: 8. This CDR3 comprises 15 residues. Germline V CDR1 and CDR2: MDHEN, SYDVKM. The CDR3 here is CASSLRLAELYEQYF. The CDR3, as DNA: TGTGCCAGCAGTTTGAGGCTAGCGGAGCTCTACGAGCAGTACTTC.

The V gene is TRBV30, the J gene TRBJ1-5; tentative D call: TRBD1 (6 bases). CDR1 is GTSNPN, CDR2 SVGIG, per germline (reference sequence). V lost 0 bases to trimming and J lost 0 bases, with 15 bases between them. CDR3 length: 17 amino acids. In DNA form, the CDR3 reads TGTGCCTGGAGTGTGTCCGGGGGCATTTATAGCAATCAGCCCCAGCATTTT. This codes for CAWSVSGGIYSNQPQHF.

This clone was seen just once. This sample includes further DNA sequences coding for the same CDR3. The CDR3 DNA reads as TGCAGCGCCGGGGAAGAGACCCAGTACTTC. It encodes CSAGEETQYF. The chain recombines TRBV29-1 with TRBJ2-5, with D possibly being TRBD2 (5 bases). The CDR3 is made up of 10 amino acids. V shed 7 bases and J shed 3 bases, with 6 bases lying between them. Looked up from germline, CDR1 is SQVTM and CDR2 is ANQGSEA.

The chain carries TRBV4-2 and TRBJ1-5; tentative D call: TRBD1 (6 bases). V lost 8 bases and J lost 2, with 10 bases in between. The V gene's germline CDR1 is LGHNA and CDR2 YNFKEQ. There are 13 residues in the CDR3. The CDR3 protein is CASRRGGNQPQHF. CDR3 DNA: TGTGCCAGCCGCAGGGGTGGCAATCAGCCCCAGCATTTT.

The J gene is TRBJ2-5, the V gene TRBV5-6; a weak D match, TRBD2 (5 bases). CDR3 size: 12 residues. V was pared by 2 bases and J by 6 bases, with 8 bases between. CDR1 and CDR2 from the germline V gene are SGHDT and YYEEEE. CDR3 nucleotides: TGTGCCAGCAGCTTAGTAGCGAAGACCCAGTACTTC. Translating gives CASSLVAKTQYF. Variable domain in full (rest from reference TRBV5-6 and TRBJ2-5): DAGVTQSPTHLIKTRGQQVTLRCSPKSGHDTVSWYQQALGQGPQFIFQYYEEEERQRGNFPDRFSGHQFPNYSSELNVNALLLGDSALYLCASSLVAKTQYFGPGTRLLVL.

This clone turned up a few times. Other DNA sequences within the sample encode an identical CDR3. This rearrangement joins TRBV28 to TRBJ2-7; D assignment may be TRBD1 or TRBD2 (5 bases each). Looked up from germline, CDR1 is MDHEN and CDR2 is SYDVKM. Trimming pared 5 bases from V and 4 bases from J, leaving 12 bases between. This CDR3 has 13 amino acids. DNA for the CDR3: TGTGCCAGCAGTCTCGGGACCTTTTACGAGCAGTACTTC. Protein sequence: CASSLGTFYEQYF.

This clone has a handful of counts. The rearrangement joins TRBV5-4 to TRBJ2-1; 7 nucleotides align to TRBD2. Germline-derived CDR1 and CDR2 are SGHNT and YYREEE (reference sequence). The length of the CDR3 is 15 residues. After removal of 4 bases from V and 8 bases from J, the junction contained 12 bases not matched to a gene. Here the CDR3 reads CASSARGRGPDEQFF. The CDR3 coding sequence is TGTGCCAGCAGCGCCCGAGGGAGGGGACCAGATGAGCAGTTCTTC.

J is TRBJ2-7 and V is TRBV14; 7 positions agree with TRBD1. V lost 6 bases to trimming and J lost 0 bases; unmatched junction nucleotides: 5. The germline V gene encodes CDR1 SGHDN and CDR2 FVKESK. This CDR3 is built from 14 residues. Here the CDR3 DNA reads TGTGCCAGCAGTCTACAGGGGATCTCCTACGAGCAGTACTTC. Its translation is CASSLQGISYEQYF.

The chain employs TRBV7-3 and TRBJ2-6; TRBD1 aligns across 7 bases. J lost 4 bases, V lost 5 bases, and 5 bases had no gene match. The CDR3 loop spans 15 amino acids. Germline CDR1 reads SGHTA; CDR2 reads FQGTGA. The CDR3 DNA sequence: TGTGCCAGCAGCACCACAGGGGCCGGGGCCAACGTCCTGACTTTC. It encodes CASSTTGAGANVLTF.

This chain links TRBV5-1 with TRBJ2-2; D remains ambiguous. Trimming took 2 bases from V and 6 from J, leaving 8 bases between them. Per the germline V gene, CDR1 is SGHRS and CDR2 is YFSETQ. The CDR3 runs 13 residues. Here the CDR3 reads CASSFLAAGELFF. CDR3 sequence (DNA): TGCGCCAGCAGCTTTTTGGCGGCCGGGGAGCTGTTTTTT.

The chain recombines TRBV5-4 with TRBJ2-2; weak D call: TRBD2 (6 bases). V was clipped by 0 bases and J by 5 bases, with 17 bases between them. CDR3 length: 17 amino acids. CDR1 SGHNT and CDR2 YYREEE come from the germline V gene (reference sequence). The chain's CDR3 is CASSLDALLGGTGELFF. The CDR3, as DNA: TGTGCCAGCAGCTTGGACGCACTATTGGGGGGAACCGGGGAGCTGTTTTTT.

V gene TRBV5-1 combines with J gene TRBJ2-1, with D unresolved. V was shortened by 4 bases and J by 12 bases, with 20 bases between the two germline ends. This CDR3 has 14 residues. The V gene's germline CDR1 is SGHRS and CDR2 YFSETQ. CDR3 nucleotides: TGCGCCAGCAGCACCCGCCCTCCCGCTATAGGGCAGTTCTTC. Translation: CASSTRPPAIGQFF.

The rearrangement uses TRBV30 and TRBJ2-5, with a weak D call TRBD2 (6 bases). Germline loops: CDR1 GTSNPN, CDR2 SVGIG (reference sequence). This CDR3 contains 15 residues. The CDR3: CAGIDLGGSQETQYF. The CDR3 nucleotides read TGTGCTGGGATAGATTTGGGAGGATCCCAAGAGACCCAGTACTTC.

V and J are TRBV4-1 and TRBJ2-5; D is perhaps TRBD2 (6 bases). There are 14 residues in the CDR3. With 4 bases removed from V and 2 bases from J, the gap between germline ends came to 11 bases. CDR1 is MGHRA and CDR2 is YSYEKL in the germline V gene. Here the CDR3 reads CASSLLATQETQYF. CDR3 in DNA: TGCGCCAGCAGCCTCCTAGCGACTCAAGAGACCCAGTACTTC.

This clone came up a few times. The CDR3 loop is CAWRWGPSTDTQYF. CDR3 DNA: TGTGCCTGGAGGTGGGGACCGAGCACAGATACGCAGTATTTT. V usage is TRBV30 and J usage is TRBJ2-3; D tentatively reads TRBD1 or TRBD2 (5 bases each). Trimming pared 3 bases from V and 0 bases from J, leaving 10 bases between. Germline CDR1 GTSNPN, CDR2 SVGIG (reference sequence). There are 14 residues in the CDR3.